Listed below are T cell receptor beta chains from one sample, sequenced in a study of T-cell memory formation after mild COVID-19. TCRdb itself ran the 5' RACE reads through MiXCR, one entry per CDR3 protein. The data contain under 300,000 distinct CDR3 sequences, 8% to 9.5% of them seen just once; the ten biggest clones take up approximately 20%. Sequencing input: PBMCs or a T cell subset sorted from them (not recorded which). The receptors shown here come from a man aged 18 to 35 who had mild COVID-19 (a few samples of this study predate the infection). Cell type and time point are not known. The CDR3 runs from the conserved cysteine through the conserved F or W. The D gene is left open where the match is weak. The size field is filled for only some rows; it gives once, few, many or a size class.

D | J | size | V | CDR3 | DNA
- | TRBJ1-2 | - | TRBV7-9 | CASSFRDRESGYTF | TGTGCCAGCAGCTTCCGGGACCGAGAGTCAGGCTACACCTTC
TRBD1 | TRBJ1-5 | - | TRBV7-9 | CASSQTGVDQPQHF | TGTGCCAGCAGCCAGACAGGGGTAGATCAGCCCCAGCATTTT
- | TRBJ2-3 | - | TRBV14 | CASSQNVPETQYF | TGTGCCAGCAGCCAAAACGTGCCAGAAACGCAGTATTTT
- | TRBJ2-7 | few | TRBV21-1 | CASRVEAGSYEQYF | TGTGCCAGCAGGGTAGAGGCAGGCTCCTACGAGCAGTACTTC
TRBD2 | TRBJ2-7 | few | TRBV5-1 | CASRAGDPYEQYF | TGCGCCAGCAGAGCGGGGGACCCCTACGAGCAGTACTTC
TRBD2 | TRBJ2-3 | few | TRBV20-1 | CSARNGGTSVDTQYF | TGCAGTGCTAGAAACGGAGGGACTAGCGTAGATACGCAGTATTTT
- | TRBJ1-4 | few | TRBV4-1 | CASSQDWTANEKLFF | TGCGCCAGCAGCCAAGATTGGACAGCGAATGAAAAACTGTTTTTT
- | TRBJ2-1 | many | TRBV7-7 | CASSPRGGQGLYNEQFF | TGTGCTAGCAGTCCCCGGGGCGGGCAGGGGCTATACAATGAGCAGTTCTTC
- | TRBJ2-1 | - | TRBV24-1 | CATSERGAYNEQFF | TGTGCCACCAGTGAGCGGGGAGCCTACAATGAGCAGTTCTTC
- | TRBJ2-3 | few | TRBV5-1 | CASAAGYTDTQYF | TGCGCCAGCGCGGCAGGGTACACAGATACGCAGTATTTT
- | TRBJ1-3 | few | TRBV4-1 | CASSQGHSGNTIYF | TGCGCCAGCAGCCAAGGCCACTCTGGAAACACCATATATTTT
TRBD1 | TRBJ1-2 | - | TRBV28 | CASSSRDRDGYTF | TGTGCCAGCAGTTCTCGGGACAGGGACGGCTACACCTTC
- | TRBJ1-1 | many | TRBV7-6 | CASSLAQGKLAEAFF | TGTGCCAGCAGCTTAGCTCAGGGGAAGCTCGCTGAAGCTTTCTTT
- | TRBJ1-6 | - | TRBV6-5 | CASSYRSNSPLHF | TGTGCCAGCAGTTACCGGTCTAATTCACCCCTCCACTTT